Given below is one T cell receptor (beta chain) in context. Its target is not known. The data belong to a study of shared clonotypes between healthy human individuals. Study findings and constraints: The generation probabilities recorded for non-shared clonotypes fell below those of clonotypes shared by all four donors.

The authors ran the assay at deep level. Using 200 ng DNA, 30,000 or so T cell genomes, the sorted-subset replicate PCRs were run. Profiled with immunoSEQ multiplex PCR; TCRdb holds only in-frame clones, not every one. The sample has roughly 2,300,000 clones, just under 95% seen once. Germline CDR1 is ENHRY and CDR2 is SYGVKD. The CDR3 totals 15 residues. V was clipped by 2 bases and J by 1 base; unmatched bases: 1. This receptor was identified in a man aged 18 to 35 in good health. Some clones in this sample may be carry-over from other donors' samples. The chain is built from TRBV10-3 and TRBJ1-5, with 8 bases lining up with TRBD1. Specimen: naive CD4+ T cells from PBMCs. As for subset: CD45RA+ positively selected. CDR3 amino acids: CAISERQGSNQPQHF. The CDR3 nucleotides are TGTGCCATCAGTGAGAGACAGGGGAGCAATCAGCCCCAGCATTTT.